These 28 T cell receptor beta chains were sequenced from one sample in a study of blood T cell repertoires in COVID-19. TCRdb's copy holds only in-frame clones and misses some; the assay was immunoSEQ multiplex PCR. The table lists approximately 150,000 clones, approximately 80% of them singletons, with around 5.1% in the top ten. The sequencing input was PBMCs or T cells enriched from blood (not recorded which). The receptors were sampled from a man between 70 and 80 years old who had been exposed to COVID-19.

V and J are TRBV7-2 and TRBJ2-1; 9 nucleotides agree with TRBD2. V lost 2 bases and J lost 10; bases outside the gene matches: 12. The CDR3 sequence is 16 residues long. The germline CDR1 and CDR2 sequences are SGHTA and FQGNSA. CDR3: CASSLNPSGTLGEQFF. The CDR3 nucleotides read TGTGCCAGCAGCTTAAACCCTAGCGGGACCTTGGGGGAGCAGTTCTTC.

The rearrangement uses TRBV29-1 and TRBJ1-1; TRBD1 might be the D (5 bases). V was clipped by 4 bases and J by 1 base, with 7 bases between them. The V gene's germline CDR1 is SQVTM and CDR2 ANQGSEA. The CDR3 is made up of 12 amino acids. The CDR3 DNA sequence: TGCAGCGTTGCGGACACGAACACTGAAGCTTTCTTT. This gives the protein CSVADTNTEAFF.

The count of this clone is one. V is TRBV7-2 and J is TRBJ1-5; D is uncertain. V lost 5 bases and J 6 bases, leaving 11 bases between the germline ends. CDR1 is SGHTA and CDR2 is FQGNSA in the germline V gene. This CDR3 is built from 13 residues. The CDR3 protein is CASSPGGGQPQHF. CDR3 bases: TGTGCCAGCAGCCCCGGTGGAGGTCAGCCCCAGCATTTT.

This clone was detected a few times. Additional DNA sequences in this sample encode the identical CDR3. The chain combines TRBV3-1 (or the pseudogene TRBV3-2) with TRBJ1-1; D may be TRBD1 (6 bases). This CDR3 region has 13 residues. Per the germline V gene, CDR1 is LGHDT and CDR2 is YNNKEL (reference sequence). Trimming removed 4 bases from V and 4 bases from J, with 10 bases in between. Written as DNA, the CDR3 is TGTGCCAGCAGCCGGGGGCTGGGCACTGAAGCTTTCTTT. The encoded protein is CASSRGLGTEAFF.

V and J are TRBV28 and TRBJ2-6; the D is unclear. Trimming took off 8 bases at V and 3 bases at J, with 8 bases between the two ends. The CDR3 length is 13 residues. Germline CDR1 reads MDHEN; CDR2 reads SYDVKM. The CDR3 sequence is CASLTVGANVLTF. Written as DNA, the CDR3 is TGTGCCAGCCTAACGGTTGGGGCCAACGTCCTGACTTTC.

CDR3 sequence: CASSSTYEQYF. The CDR3 nucleotides are TGTGCCAGCAGTTCCACCTACGAGCAGTACTTC. The chain uses TRBV3-1 (or the pseudogene TRBV3-2) and TRBJ2-7; D is unclear. V was clipped by 6 bases and J by 2 bases, with 5 bases between them. This CDR3 comprises 11 residues. CDR1 and CDR2 from the germline V gene are LGHDT and YNNKEL (reference sequence).

The rearrangement links TRBV25-1 to TRBJ2-2; 7 bases agree with TRBD1. V lost 3 bases and J lost 0; bases outside the gene matches: 4. The CDR3 length is 16 residues. The germline CDR1 and CDR2 sequences are MGHDK and SYGVNS. CDR3 amino acids: CASSDPTGANTGELFF. The DNA for the CDR3 is TGTGCCAGCAGTGACCCTACAGGGGCGAACACCGGGGAGCTGTTTTTT.

This clone was recorded a few times. The J gene is TRBJ2-1, the V gene TRBV7-9, with D possibly TRBD2 on 6 matching bases. There are 17 residues in the CDR3. V was pared by 4 bases and J by 0 bases, with 16 bases between. Germline CDR1 SEHNR, CDR2 FQNEAQ (reference sequence). In DNA form, the CDR3 reads TGTGCCAGCAGCTCCCGCTGGCGGGGAAGCTCCTACAATGAGCAGTTCTTC. This sequence encodes CASSSRWRGSSYNEQFF.

The chain couples TRBV4-1 to TRBJ1-4; TRBD1 matches at 9 bases. Germline values: CDR1 MGHRA, CDR2 YSYEKL. This CDR3 contains 15 residues. V was pared by 2 bases and J by 10 bases, with 8 bases of the junction left unmatched. This CDR3 reads CASSQTGTGKAKLFF. CDR3 DNA: TGCGCCAGCAGCCAAACCGGGACAGGGAAGGCAAAACTGTTTTTT.

This clone showed up just once. This chain connects TRBV5-6 to TRBJ2-3; tentative D call: TRBD1 (5 bases). CDR1 and CDR2 (germline): SGHDT, YYEEEE. Between the trimmed V and J ends, which lost 1 base and 3 bases, there was a span of 12 bases. The CDR3 length is 15 residues. CDR3 in DNA: TGTGCCAGCAGCTTGAGGGGAAAACTGACAGATACGCAGTATTTT. This gives the protein CASSLRGKLTDTQYF.

This chain uses TRBV5-4 with TRBJ1-2; 8 bases are a match to TRBD1. Germline V gene lookup returns CDR1 SGHNT and CDR2 YYREEE (reference sequence). With V trimmed by 3 bases and J by 0 bases, 4 bases remained unmatched. CDR3 length: 15 residues. The CDR3 DNA reads TGTGCCAGCAGCTCGGAACAGGGGGCTAACTATGGCTACACCTTC. Residues: CASSSEQGANYGYTF.

The V gene is TRBV6-5, the J gene TRBJ1-6, with TRBD1 matching over 9 bases. This CDR3 is built from 15 residues. Germline CDR1 is MNHEY and CDR2 is SVGAGI. Losses at the gene ends were 6 bases for V and 7 bases for J; bases not matched to a gene: 7. CDR3 nucleotides: TGTGCCAGCAGCTTCGTGGGGACAGGGAATTCACCCCTCCACTTT. It is translated as CASSFVGTGNSPLHF.

The chain links TRBV7-9 to TRBJ1-1; a possible D gene is TRBD1 (6 bases). V shed 5 bases and J shed 4 bases, with 20 bases lying between them. The CDR3 runs 16 residues. From germline, CDR1 is SEHNR and CDR2 FQNEAQ (reference sequence). Here the CDR3 reads CASSPRGVQGPTEAFF. CDR3 nucleotides: TGTGCCAGCAGCCCCCGGGGCGTCCAGGGGCCCACTGAAGCTTTCTTT.

This clone was observed a single time. The V gene is TRBV4-1, the J gene TRBJ2-3; 8 nucleotides match TRBD2. V shed 1 base and J 5 bases; nucleotides not matched to a gene: 8. CDR3 size: 16 residues. Germline lookup yields CDR1 MGHRA and CDR2 YSYEKL. The CDR3 DNA reads TGCGCCAGCAGCCAAGCCGGGGGGGGCAGGAGAGATACGCAGTATTTT. It is translated as CASSQAGGGRRDTQYF.

This clone was seen a single time. The chain has TRBV10-3 and TRBJ2-7, with a weak D call TRBD1 (6 bases). Trimming removed 0 bases at V and 2 bases at J, with 14 bases between. The CDR3 runs 16 residues. Per the germline V gene, CDR1 is ENHRY and CDR2 is SYGVKD. This CDR3 reads CAISESGGQQTYEQYF. CDR3 bases: TGTGCCATCAGTGAGTCAGGCGGACAGCAAACCTACGAGCAGTACTTC.

The chain carries TRBV6-1 and TRBJ1-2; D is ambiguous. This CDR3 comprises 12 residues. CDR1 and CDR2 (germline): MNHNS, SASEGT. The germline V and J ends were trimmed by 2 bases and 8 bases, with 9 bases remaining between them. The CDR3 is CASSESGVGYTF. In nucleotides, the CDR3 is TGTGCCAGCAGTGAATCCGGGGTCGGCTACACCTTC.

The chain is built from TRBV10-1 and TRBJ1-1; D perhaps matches TRBD1 (6 bases). The germline V gene has CDR1 WNHNN and CDR2 SYGVQD (reference sequence). The V gene lost 5 bases and the J gene lost 5 bases, with 24 bases spanning the gap. The CDR3 has 17 residues. The CDR3 sequence: CASSISRTGMVTTEAFF. CDR3 DNA sequence: TGCGCCAGCAGTATTTCCCGAACAGGGATGGTAACTACTGAAGCTTTCTTT.

This clone came up once. V gene TRBV7-9 combines with J gene TRBJ2-7; TRBD1 matches at 8 bases. The trim removed 5 bases at V and 6 bases at J, leaving 12 bases unmatched. Germline loops: CDR1 SEHNR, CDR2 FQNEAQ (reference sequence). CDR3 size: 15 residues. DNA for the CDR3: TGTGCCAGCAGCGGGAACGGCCAGGGGGCAGGCGAGCAGTACTTC. Encoded protein: CASSGNGQGAGEQYF.

V gene TRBV30 combines with J gene TRBJ2-2, with a tentative D call TRBD1 (6 bases). CDR3 length equals 15 residues. The germline V and J ends were trimmed by 4 bases and 4 bases, with 16 bases remaining between them. Germline CDR1 and CDR2: GTSNPN and SVGIG (reference sequence). The CDR3: CAWNRNRVTTGELFF. The CDR3 region has the DNA TGTGCCTGGAACCGGAACAGGGTCACCACCGGGGAGCTGTTTTTT.

V usage is TRBV4-1 and J usage is TRBJ1-4, with a weak D call TRBD1 (6 bases). The CDR3 extends over 15 amino acids. Germline V CDR1 and CDR2: MGHRA, YSYEKL. V was trimmed by 4 bases and J by 7 bases, leaving 16 bases between them. The CDR3: CASSPRQVVAEKLFF. In DNA, the CDR3 is TGCGCCAGCAGCCCCCGACAGGTGGTAGCTGAAAAACTGTTTTTT.

This clone came up once. This chain links TRBV18 with TRBJ1-1, with 8 bases aligning to TRBD1. This CDR3 is built from 14 residues. Germline CDR1 is KGHSH and CDR2 is LQKENI. The V gene end was trimmed by 5 bases and the J gene end by 5 bases; junction bases not matched to a gene: 7. The CDR3 nucleotides read TGTGCCAGCTCATACGGACAGGGTGAAACTGAAGCTTTCTTT. Translation gives CASSYGQGETEAFF.

This chain uses TRBV11-1 with TRBJ1-2; D possibly corresponds to TRBD1 (5 bases). The CDR3 contains 11 residues. Trimming cost V 10 bases and J 4 bases, with 10 bases left between them. Germline V gene lookup returns CDR1 SGHAT and CDR2 FQDESV (reference sequence). The CDR3 DNA follows: TGTGCCACTACCGACAGCTATGGCTACACCTTC. Residues: CATTDSYGYTF.

The J gene is TRBJ2-2, the V gene TRBV7-9, with 12 bases lining up with TRBD2. There are 15 residues in the CDR3. CDR1 and CDR2 (germline): SEHNR, FQNEAQ (reference sequence). After removal of 6 bases from V and 7 bases from J, the junction contained 6 bases not matched to a gene. The CDR3 nucleotides read TGTGCCAGCAGGACTAGCGGGAGCGTGTACGGGGAGCTGTTTTTT. Encoded protein: CASRTSGSVYGELFF.

CDR3 coding DNA: TGTGCCAGCAGCGGGCACAGGGGGCGCCGGGTAAACACTGAAGCTTTCTTT. Amino acids: CASSGHRGRRVNTEAFF. The rearrangement uses TRBV7-6 and TRBJ1-1, with 9 bases lining up with TRBD1. Per the germline V gene, CDR1 is SGHVS and CDR2 is FNYEAQ. V was clipped by 5 bases and J by 2 bases; unmatched bases: 12. The CDR3 sequence is 17 residues long.

This chain connects TRBV28 to TRBJ2-3; 16 bases map to TRBD2. In germline, CDR1 is MDHEN, CDR2 SYDVKM. V shed 2 bases, J shed 3 bases, and the junction held 5 bases outside the gene matches. The CDR3 contains 18 residues. The DNA for the CDR3 is TGTGCCAGCAGTTTACCGGGACTAGCGGGAGGGGATACAGATACGCAGTATTTT. This codes for CASSLPGLAGGDTDTQYF.

The V gene is TRBV28, the J gene TRBJ1-1, with D perhaps TRBD1 (5 bases). Germline V gives CDR1 MDHEN, CDR2 SYDVKM. Trimming took 2 bases from V and 4 from J, leaving 14 bases between them. The CDR3 covers 15 residues. The CDR3 DNA follows: TGTGCCAGCAGTTTACCCGCAGGGAGGGGCACTGAAGCTTTCTTT. Protein: CASSLPAGRGTEAFF.

The chain uses TRBV10-1 and TRBJ2-7; 12 bases align to TRBD1. Unmatched junction bases numbered 5, after V lost 6 bases and J lost 2 bases. This CDR3 comprises 15 residues. CDR1 and CDR2 from the germline V gene are WNHNN and SYGVQD (reference sequence). CDR3 DNA sequence: TGCGCCAGCAGCGAGGGACAGGGGGCCACCTACGAGCAGTACTTC. As protein: CASSEGQGATYEQYF.

There are a few counts of this clone. The chain carries TRBV6-5 and TRBJ1-5; 7 positions agree with TRBD1. The junction had 4 bases not matched to a gene; V was cut back by 5 bases and J by 3 bases. Germline V gene data show CDR1 as MNHEY and CDR2 as SVGAGI. The CDR3 length is 14 residues. CDR3 in DNA: TGTGCCAGCAGTCGGGACAGCCTCAATCAGCCCCAGCATTTT. Amino acid sequence: CASSRDSLNQPQHF.